What follows are 32 T cell receptor beta chains derived from one specimen sequenced in a study of spatial heterogeneity in lung cancer. The time point here: sample taken at primary tumor resection. Without sorting, whole RNA was sequenced from tumor, nontumor lung or frozen PBMC. TCRdb called the 5' RACE reads again in MiXCR, with one record for every CDR3 protein. The data show 7,600 or so distinct CDR3 sequences, more than 6% seen once. The sequences come from PBMCs, collected at surgery. The receptor source for this set is a male donor with early-stage non-small cell lung cancer.

This clonotype was seen at least ten times. As an off-target read in a library built for alpha chains, this beta chain has a frequency of little significance. The V and J genes are TRBV3-1 and TRBJ2-1; 7 bases map to TRBD2. J was trimmed by 6 bases and V by 1 base; bases with no gene match: 9. The CDR3 covers 16 residues. Germline CDR1 and CDR2: LGHDT and YNNKEL (reference sequence). This CDR3 is CASSQGGREASNEQFF. DNA of the CDR3: TGTGCCAGCAGCCAAGGCGGACGGGAGGCGAGCAATGAGCAGTTCTTC.

This clonotype was seen ten or more times. This beta chain is a stray sequence in a library constructed for alpha chains; its clone size is not meaningful. This chain joins TRBV5-1 and TRBJ1-4, with D maybe TRBD1 (5 bases). V was cut by 5 bases and J by 8 bases, with 19 bases left in between. The CDR3 runs 15 residues. CDR1 is SGHRS, CDR2 YFSETQ, per germline. In nucleotides, the CDR3 is TGCGCCAGCAGTACCCAAGGGGATCCACGCGAAAAACTGTTTTTT. This encodes CASSTQGDPREKLFF.

This clonotype was seen ten or more times. The library was designed around alpha chains, so this beta chain is a stray read whose abundance carries little weight. V gene TRBV6-4 combines with J gene TRBJ2-3; TRBD1 matches 9 bases. Germline V gene sequence: CDR1 MRHNA, CDR2 SNTAGT. The CDR3 sequence is 15 residues long. Germline trimming cut 4 bases from V and 5 bases from J; bases unmatched to any gene: 7. CDR3 residues: CASSASGTGKDTQYF. CDR3 bases: TGTGCCAGCAGTGCTTCCGGGACAGGGAAAGATACGCAGTATTTT.

This clonotype showed up many times. This beta chain came through as a stray read in a library set up for alpha chains, and its size says little. V gene TRBV15 combines with J gene TRBJ2-6, with D tentatively TRBD1 (6 bases). The CDR3 has 17 amino acids. The germline V gene encodes CDR1 LNHNV and CDR2 YYDKDF (reference sequence). The V gene lost 2 bases and the J gene lost 0 bases, with 11 bases spanning the gap. In nucleotides, the CDR3 is TGTGCCACCAGCAGATCCTTAGGGGGCTCTGGGGCCAACGTCCTGACTTTC. This gives the protein CATSRSLGGSGANVLTF.

This clonotype showed up many times. This beta chain turned up in a library designed for alpha chains; as an off-target read, its abundance says little. The J gene is TRBJ2-1, the V gene TRBV7-2; D perhaps matches TRBD2 (6 bases). CDR1 is SGHTA and CDR2 is FQGNSA in the germline V gene. This CDR3 contains 16 residues. Between the trimmed V and J ends, which lost 6 bases and 8 bases, there was a span of 23 bases. CDR3 residues: CASRQALEGRNHEQFF. The CDR3, as DNA: TGTGCCAGCAGACAGGCGTTGGAGGGCCGGAATCATGAGCAGTTCTTC.

This clonotype was found a few times. Found in a library prepared for alpha chains, this beta chain is an off-target read, and its abundance has little meaning. The chain links TRBV12-3 or TRBV12-4 to TRBJ2-2; D not resolved. The V end lost 5 bases, the J end lost 1 base, and 11 bases lay between the germline ends. The CDR3 has 15 amino acids. The CDR3 sequence is CASSPTLGNTGELFF. The CDR3 DNA is TGTGCCAGCAGTCCCACGCTAGGGAACACCGGGGAGCTGTTTTTT.

This clonotype was seen only a few times. In a library made to pick up alpha chains, this beta chain is a stray read with a size that means little. The chain employs TRBV10-2 and TRBJ1-2; weak D call: TRBD1 (6 bases). The CDR3 spans 13 residues. V was shortened by 3 bases and J by 4 bases, with 9 bases between the two germline ends. Germline V lookup: CDR1 WSHSY, CDR2 SAAADI. CDR3: CASSERGSYGYTF. The CDR3 coding sequence is TGCGCCAGCAGTGAAAGGGGGTCCTATGGCTACACCTTC.

The table lists this clonotype with a few counts. This beta chain appears as a stray read in a library generated for alpha chains; its size is not informative. The chain recombines TRBV7-2 with TRBJ2-3, with 8 bases that match TRBD2. There are 14 residues in the CDR3. The V and J ends lost 6 bases and 4 bases, in that order; junction bases with no gene match: 6. Looked up from germline, CDR1 is SGHTA and CDR2 is FQGNSA. The CDR3 region has the DNA TGTGCCAGCAGATACTCGCGGGGGGCAGATACGCAGTATTTT. It encodes CASRYSRGADTQYF.

With respect to this clonotype: Found in a library prepared for alpha chains, this beta chain is an off-target read, and its abundance has little meaning. The chain has TRBV7-9 and TRBJ2-1, with D perhaps assigned TRBD1 or TRBD2 (5 bases each). Germline CDR1 reads SEHNR; CDR2 reads FQNEAQ (reference sequence). The CDR3 length is 12 residues. Trimming left V 5 bases short and J 10 bases short, with 12 bases between. The CDR3 sequence is CASSPTWGEQFF. The DNA of the CDR3 is TGTGCCAGCAGCCCTACTTGGGGGGAGCAGTTCTTC.

This clonotype was seen ten or more times. Found in a library prepared for alpha chains, this beta chain is an off-target read, and its abundance has little meaning. The V gene is TRBV27, the J gene TRBJ2-5; D is unclear. The CDR3 runs 14 residues. CDR1 and CDR2 (germline): MNHEY, SMNVEV (reference sequence). Trimming took 2 bases from V and 2 from J, leaving 9 bases between them. This CDR3 reads CASSLIGAQETQYF. CDR3 DNA sequence: TGTGCCAGCAGTTTAATCGGCGCACAAGAGACCCAGTACTTC.

This clonotype occurred many times. A library prepared for alpha chains yielded this beta chain as an off-target read; its size is of little meaning. This chain uses TRBV6-5 with TRBJ2-1; 7 bases align to TRBD1. Trimming took 5 bases from V and 2 from J; bases not matched to a gene: 12. CDR1 MNHEY and CDR2 SVGAGI come from the germline V gene. CDR3 length equals 17 residues. The chain's CDR3 is CASSQTSDRDTYNEQFF. CDR3 bases: TGTGCCAGCAGTCAAACCTCTGACAGGGACACCTACAATGAGCAGTTCTTC.

In its sample, this clonotype was seen a few times. Within a library made for alpha chains, this beta chain is off target, and its count is uninformative. The genes are TRBV6-1 and TRBJ2-5, with D maybe TRBD2 (5 bases). Germline assignment: CDR1 MNHNS and CDR2 SASEGT. Trimming shortened V by 7 bases and J by 4 bases, and 13 bases separated the two germline ends. This CDR3 has 13 amino acids. CDR3 sequence reads: CASIRGIGETQYF. DNA for the CDR3: TGTGCCAGCATACGGGGTATCGGAGAGACCCAGTACTTC.

This clonotype was picked up many times. This beta chain is off target for a library built for alpha chains, so its abundance means little. V is TRBV6-2 or TRBV6-3 and J is TRBJ2-5, with no clear D. The CDR3 has 13 residues. Germline CDR1 MNHEY, CDR2 SVGEGT. The V gene lost 7 bases and the J gene lost 0 bases, with 9 bases spanning the gap. Here the CDR3 reads CASTQRYQETQYF. The CDR3, as DNA: TGTGCCAGCACCCAGAGGTACCAAGAGACCCAGTACTTC.

This clonotype was seen repeatedly, ten times or more. Because the library targeted alpha chains, this beta chain is an off-target read whose size means little. The gene calls are TRBV24-1 and TRBJ2-3; TRBD2 matches 13 bases. This CDR3 contains 17 residues. Germline V gene lookup returns CDR1 KGHDR and CDR2 SFDVKD. After removal of 4 bases from V and 5 bases from J, the junction contained 8 bases not matched to a gene. The DNA of the CDR3 is TGTGCCACCAGTGACAACTTCGGGACTAGCGGGGAAGATACGCAGTATTTT. It is translated as CATSDNFGTSGEDTQYF.

On this clonotype: This beta chain is off target for a library built for alpha chains, so its abundance means little. The chain recombines TRBV5-5 with TRBJ2-2; 12 positions agree with TRBD1. The CDR3 covers 15 residues. Germline V lookup: CDR1 SGHKS, CDR2 YYEKEE (reference sequence). The junction had 2 bases not matched to a gene; V was cut back by 4 bases and J by 4 bases. The CDR3: CASSGDRGRTGELFF. CDR3 DNA: TGTGCCAGCAGCGGGGACAGGGGGCGCACCGGGGAGCTGTTTTTT.

This clonotype was counted at least ten times. This beta chain is a stray read from a library made for alpha chains; its abundance is not meaningful. The chain combines TRBV25-1 with TRBJ2-5; the D is unclear. V was pared by 4 bases and J by 4 bases, with 10 bases between. The germline V gene has CDR1 MGHDK and CDR2 SYGVNS. This CDR3 has 13 residues. CDR3 bases: TGTGCCAGCAGTGTCTGGGGTGGAGAGACCCAGTACTTC. It specifies CASSVWGGETQYF. Based on the CDR3 plus reference TRBV25-1 and TRBJ2-5, the full variable domain is EADIYQTPRYLVIGTGKKITLECSQTMGHDKMYWYQQDPGMELHLIHYSYGVNSTEKGDLSSESTVSRIRTEHFPLTLESARPSHTSQYLCASSVWGGETQYFGPGTRLLVL.

This clonotype was seen ten or more times. Little can be read into the size of this beta chain, an off-target read in a library designed for alpha chains. The chain joins TRBV20-1 to TRBJ2-4; perhaps TRBD1 as D (5 bases). Germline values: CDR1 DFQATT, CDR2 SNEGSKA (reference sequence). This CDR3 comprises 13 residues. Trimming left V 1 base short and J 4 bases short, with 8 bases between. As DNA, the CDR3 is TGCAGTGCTAGAGTTAGGGGAAAAAACATTCAGTACTTC. This translates into CSARVRGKNIQYF.

This clonotype was found many times. Found in a library prepared for alpha chains, this beta chain is an off-target read, and its abundance has little meaning. CDR3 sequence (DNA): TGCAGTGCTAGATTAGTTGCTGAAGCTTTCTTT. Its translation: CSARLVAEAFF. The chain recombines TRBV20-1 with TRBJ1-1; no clear D gene. Germline lookup yields CDR1 DFQATT and CDR2 SNEGSKA (reference sequence). This CDR3 spans 11 amino acids. V dropped 2 bases and J dropped 6 bases, with 7 bases sitting between them.

This clonotype was seen ten or more times. The library was built for alpha chains, so this beta chain is an off-target read and its size means little. The chain has TRBV5-6 and TRBJ1-4; D not resolved. The CDR3 spans 13 residues. Trimming cost V 4 bases and J 5 bases, with 9 bases left between them. Germline V gene data show CDR1 as SGHDT and CDR2 as YYEEEE. CDR3 sequence reads: CASSPGPNEKLFF. The CDR3 DNA reads TGTGCCAGCAGCCCCGGACCAAATGAAAAACTGTTTTTT. The full variable domain, with the rest looked up from reference TRBV5-6 and TRBJ1-4, is DAGVTQSPTHLIKTRGQQVTLRCSPKSGHDTVSWYQQALGQGPQFIFQYYEEEERQRGNFPDRFSGHQFPNYSSELNVNALLLGDSALYLCASSPGPNEKLFFGSGTQLSVL.

Worth noting for this clonotype: This may be a read error: a much more frequent sequence differs by one nucleotide. As an off-target read in a library built for alpha chains, this beta chain has a frequency of little significance. The rearrangement uses TRBV5-1 and TRBJ2-3, with 9 bases matching TRBD2. Germline-derived CDR1 and CDR2 are SGHRS and YFSETQ. CDR3 length: 16 residues. CDR3 nucleotide sequence: TGCGCCAGCAGCTGGGGGCAGCGGGGGGCAACAGATACGCGGTATTTT. This gives the protein CASSWGQRGATDTRYF.

This clonotype has a count of ten or more. Since it is a stray read in a library aimed at alpha chains, this beta chain has a size that is not meaningful. The chain joins TRBV28 to TRBJ1-6, with 10 bases matching TRBD1. V was pared by 4 bases and J by 9 bases, with 9 bases of the junction left unmatched. The germline gives CDR1 MDHEN, CDR2 SYDVKM. The CDR3 length is 16 residues. Here the CDR3 reads CASSSGGDRGFSPLHF. CDR3 sequence (DNA): TGTGCCAGCAGTTCCGGAGGGGACAGGGGATTTTCACCCCTCCACTTT.

This clonotype has ten or more counts. The library was prepared for alpha chains; this beta chain is a stray read, so its frequency means little. Written as DNA, the CDR3 is TGTGCCAGCAGTTCGGCCGGAAGCCAAGAGACCCAGTACTTC. This gives the protein CASSSAGSQETQYF. This sequence joins TRBV28 and TRBJ2-5; no definite D call. Germline CDR1 and CDR2: MDHEN and SYDVKM. This CDR3 contains 14 residues. The V end lost 4 bases, the J end lost 1 base, and 10 bases lay between the germline ends. Full variable domain (remainder filled in from reference TRBV28 and TRBJ2-5): DVKVTQSSRYLVKRTGEKVFLECVQDMDHENMFWYRQDPGLGLRLIYFSYDVKMKEKGDIPEGYSVSREKKERFSLILESASTNQTSMYLCASSSAGSQETQYFGPGTRLLVL.

Relative to its sample, this clonotype is medium-sized. A library prepared for alpha chains yielded this beta chain as an off-target read; its size is of little meaning. The chain employs TRBV4-2 and TRBJ2-1; D ambiguous. The V end was cut by 2 bases, the J end by 5 bases, with 4 bases between. This CDR3 has 12 residues. The germline CDR1 and CDR2 sequences are LGHNA and YNFKEQ. This CDR3 reads CASSQRDNEQFF. The CDR3 nucleotides read TGTGCCAGCAGCCAAAGAGACAATGAGCAGTTCTTC.

This clonotype was detected many times. Because the library targeted alpha chains, this beta chain is an off-target read whose size means little. The chain recombines TRBV13 with TRBJ1-5, with D possibly matching TRBD1 (5 bases). The CDR3 length is 18 residues. Trimming cost V 5 bases and J 0 bases, with 20 bases left between them. The germline gives CDR1 PRHDT, CDR2 FYEKMQ (reference sequence). The CDR3 here is CASSPRSDSLNSNQPQHF. CDR3 bases: TGTGCCAGCAGCCCAAGAAGCGACAGCTTAAATAGCAATCAGCCCCAGCATTTT.

This clonotype was counted many times. This beta chain came through as a stray read in a library set up for alpha chains, and its size says little. The chain links TRBV20-1 to TRBJ2-2, with D possibly being TRBD1 (5 bases). This CDR3 spans 13 amino acids. From germline, CDR1 is DFQATT and CDR2 SNEGSKA (reference sequence). The V end was cut by 4 bases, the J end by 3 bases, with 9 bases between. CDR3 region: CSATRVYTGELFF. Written as DNA, the CDR3 is TGCAGTGCTACCAGGGTTTACACCGGGGAGCTGTTTTTT.

This clonotype came up many times. This beta chain represents an off-target read in a library built for alpha chains; its size is of limited meaning. The chain employs TRBV15 and TRBJ2-1; tentative D call: TRBD1 (6 bases). This CDR3 spans 17 amino acids. The germline V gene has CDR1 LNHNV and CDR2 YYDKDF (reference sequence). V gave up 0 bases and J gave up 1 base, with 13 bases separating them. The chain's CDR3 is CATSRDRGQRSYNEQFF. As DNA, the CDR3 is TGTGCCACCAGCAGAGATAGGGGACAAAGATCCTACAATGAGCAGTTCTTC. Full variable domain (remainder filled in from reference TRBV15 and TRBJ2-1): DAMVIQNPRYQVTQFGKPVTLSCSQTLNHNVMYWYQQKSSQAPKLLFHYYDKDFNNEADTPDNFQSRRPNTSFCFLDIRSPGLGDTAMYLCATSRDRGQRSYNEQFFGPGTRLTVL.

This clonotype was detected ten times or more. This beta chain was picked up by a library intended for alpha chains and is off target, so its count carries little meaning. The chain links TRBV5-1 to TRBJ2-7; unclear D gene. Germline V gene lookup returns CDR1 SGHRS and CDR2 YFSETQ. The CDR3 extends over 13 amino acids. The V and J ends lost 7 bases and 4 bases respectively, with 15 bases between them. In DNA form, the CDR3 reads TGCGCCAGCGCTGTAGGCACTGGTTACGAGCAGTACTTC. This sequence encodes CASAVGTGYEQYF.

Comments on this clonotype: Being off target in a library aimed at alpha chains, this beta chain has a size of little meaning. J is TRBJ2-6 and V is TRBV9; D not certain. CDR1 and CDR2 (germline): SGDLS, YYNGEE. CDR3 length: 18 amino acids. Trimming stripped 2 bases from V and 4 bases from J, with 19 bases between. CDR3 DNA: TGTGCCAGCAGCGTCGATGGGCCATGGGGTACAGGGGCCAACGTCCTGACTTTC. This encodes CASSVDGPWGTGANVLTF.

This clonotype was observed many times. This beta chain is an unintended read in a library built for alpha chains; its size means little. The chain is built from TRBV23-1 and TRBJ2-7, with D perhaps being TRBD1 or TRBD2 (5 bases each). TRBV23-1 is reported as an ORF; its role is uncertain. The CDR3 totals 21 residues. The V gene lost 1 base and the J gene lost 0 bases, with 28 bases spanning the gap. The CDR3, as DNA: TGCGCCAGCAGTCAATGGGGTAGCCAGGGCGGGCTAGCCTCTAACTCCTACGAGCAGTACTTC. It specifies CASSQWGSQGGLASNSYEQYF.

This clonotype has at least ten counts. This beta chain lies outside the target of a library built for alpha chains; its clone size means little. The V and J genes are TRBV2 and TRBJ2-7; TRBD2 aligns across 9 bases. The trim removed 0 bases at V and 3 bases at J, leaving 3 bases unmatched. This CDR3 region has 15 residues. Germline CDR1 and CDR2: SNHLY and FYNNEI. The CDR3 loop reads CASSEASGRNYEQYF. CDR3 coding DNA: TGTGCCAGCAGTGAAGCTAGCGGGAGAAACTACGAGCAGTACTTC.

This clonotype was counted many times. This beta chain was picked up by a library intended for alpha chains and is off target, so its count carries little meaning. The chain is built from TRBV5-1 and TRBJ2-3, with D uncertain. The CDR3 extends over 17 amino acids. Germline assignment: CDR1 SGHRS and CDR2 YFSETQ. V lost 0 bases and J lost 2, with 16 bases in between. As DNA, the CDR3 is TGCGCCAGCAGCTTGGTTACCTCAGCCGGGCACACAGATACGCAGTATTTT. This sequence encodes CASSLVTSAGHTDTQYF. The whole variable domain, remainder taken from reference TRBV5-1 and TRBJ2-3, is KAGVTQTPRYLIKTRGQQVTLSCSPISGHRSVSWYQQTPGQGLQFLFEYFSETQRNKGNFPGRFSGRQFSNSRSEMNVSTLELGDSALYLCASSLVTSAGHTDTQYFGPGTRLTVL.

This clonotype appeared many times. This beta chain is an off-target read within a library intended for alpha chains, so its frequency means little. This chain links TRBV5-1 with TRBJ1-1; 7 positions match TRBD1. The germline V gene has CDR1 SGHRS and CDR2 YFSETQ. The junction had 8 bases not matched to a gene; V was cut back by 3 bases and J by 6 bases. This CDR3 has 14 residues. CDR3 residues: CASSYGQVRAEAFF. The CDR3 DNA sequence: TGCGCCAGCAGCTACGGACAGGTGAGGGCTGAAGCTTTCTTT. Together with reference TRBV5-1 and TRBJ1-1, the CDR3 gives the full variable domain: KAGVTQTPRYLIKTRGQQVTLSCSPISGHRSVSWYQQTPGQGLQFLFEYFSETQRNKGNFPGRFSGRQFSNSRSEMNVSTLELGDSALYLCASSYGQVRAEAFFGQGTRLTVV.